This TCR beta chain was sequenced during a study of blood T cell repertoires in COVID-19. Study-level background: Samples taken during acute and convalescent COVID-19 were collected in the United States, Italy and Spain. T cells, B-cell-depleted T cells, or PBMCs supplied cDNA or gDNA.

In the original workflow: Nucleated cell counts were estimated from reference gene primer amplification. TCRdb's copy holds only in-frame clones and misses some; the assay was immunoSEQ multiplex PCR. That table gives V, J and clone size, and the DNA gave D and trimming. The repertoire consists of 90,000 to 140,000 clones, with 81% occurring once and the leading ten covering around two fifths. V was pared by 2 bases and J by 5 bases, with 2 bases of the junction left unmatched. Germline V gene lookup returns CDR1 MNHEY and CDR2 SMNVEV (reference sequence). The length of the CDR3 is 14 residues. Sequencing was carried out using peripheral blood. The rearrangement uses TRBV27 and TRBJ2-2; TRBD1 matches at 7 bases. The receptor's source is a man older than 75 with acute or convalescent COVID-19. CDR3 nucleotide sequence: TGTGCCAGCAGTTTAACACAGGGGACCGGGGAGCTGTTTTTT. Translation gives CASSLTQGTGELFF.